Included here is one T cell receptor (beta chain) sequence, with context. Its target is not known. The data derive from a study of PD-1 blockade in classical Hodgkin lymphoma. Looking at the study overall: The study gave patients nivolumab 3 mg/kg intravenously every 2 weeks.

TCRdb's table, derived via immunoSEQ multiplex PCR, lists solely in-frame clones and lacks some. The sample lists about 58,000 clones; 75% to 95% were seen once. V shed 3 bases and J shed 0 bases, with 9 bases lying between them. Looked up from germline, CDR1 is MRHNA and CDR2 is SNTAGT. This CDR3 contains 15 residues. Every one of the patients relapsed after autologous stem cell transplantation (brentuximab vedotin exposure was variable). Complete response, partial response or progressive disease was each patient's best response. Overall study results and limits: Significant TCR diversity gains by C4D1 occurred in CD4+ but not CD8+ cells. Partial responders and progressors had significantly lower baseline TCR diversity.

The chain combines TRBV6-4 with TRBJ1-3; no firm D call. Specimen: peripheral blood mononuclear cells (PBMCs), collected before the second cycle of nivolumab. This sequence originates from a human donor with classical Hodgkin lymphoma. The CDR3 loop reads CASSDNGNSGNTIYF. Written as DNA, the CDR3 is TGTGCCAGCAGTGATAATGGTAACTCTGGAAACACCATATATTTT.